This T cell receptor (beta chain) derives from a study of graft-versus-host responses after intestinal transplantation. About the study: Grafts were multivisceral, liver-intestinal, or isolated intestinal. Study-level findings and limits: Analysis identified GvH clones in recipient marrow, with some appearing first in ileum or blood.

Germline-derived CDR1 and CDR2 are SGHRS and YFSETQ. This CDR3 contains 13 residues. V lost 4 bases and J lost 2, with 7 bases in between. Graft-derived tissue was subjected to processing to liberate intraepithelial and lamina propria lymphocytes. The sample holds a few counts of this clone. The target antigen is unknown. Profiling relied on immunoSEQ multiplex PCR, and the TCRdb table lists in-frame clones only, not all of them. The repertoire holds about 18,000 clones, over 70% seen once, with 7% to 8% in the top ten. The J gene is TRBJ2-4, the V gene TRBV5-1; no firm D call. The TCR was taken from a human patient who received an intestinal transplant, so some T cells may come from the graft donor. The sequencing here drew on ileum tissue, taken approximately 480 days after intestinal transplant. In DNA, the CDR3 is TGCGCCAGCAGCGAGAGATCCAAAAACATTCAGTACTTC. Translation gives CASSERSKNIQYF.